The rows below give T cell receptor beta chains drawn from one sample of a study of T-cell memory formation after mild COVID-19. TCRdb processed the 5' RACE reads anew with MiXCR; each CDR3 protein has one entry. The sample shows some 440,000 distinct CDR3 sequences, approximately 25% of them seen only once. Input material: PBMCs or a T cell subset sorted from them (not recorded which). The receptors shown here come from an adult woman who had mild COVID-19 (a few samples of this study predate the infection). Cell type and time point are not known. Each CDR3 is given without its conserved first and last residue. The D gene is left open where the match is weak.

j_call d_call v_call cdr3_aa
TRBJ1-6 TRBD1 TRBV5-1 ASSAGQSNSPLH
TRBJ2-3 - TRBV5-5 ASSLGGAPDTQY
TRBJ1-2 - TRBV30 AWAKDGSGGYT
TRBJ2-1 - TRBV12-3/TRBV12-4 ASPPCGAAYNEQF
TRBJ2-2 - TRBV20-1 SATQYGELF
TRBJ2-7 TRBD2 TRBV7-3 ASSPGLANEQY
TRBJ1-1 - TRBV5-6 ASSSTAAWGTEAF
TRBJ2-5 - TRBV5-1 ASSLGDSGETQY
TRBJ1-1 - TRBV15 ATSRAGLLNTEAF
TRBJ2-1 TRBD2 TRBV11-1 ASSLAAGLNEQF
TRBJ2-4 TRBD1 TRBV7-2 ASSLQRTGVKNIQY
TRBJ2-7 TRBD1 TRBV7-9 ASSPAPWDRAHEQY
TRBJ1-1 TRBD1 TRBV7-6 ASSFPGGQNTEAF
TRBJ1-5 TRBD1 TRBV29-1 SVVVDRGRSNQPQH
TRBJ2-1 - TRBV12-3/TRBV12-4 ASSPRRVGEQF
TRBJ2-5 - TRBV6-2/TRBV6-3 ASSYLKGPGPETQY
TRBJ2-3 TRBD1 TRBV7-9 ASSYPGQGPFTDTQY
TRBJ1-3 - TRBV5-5 ASSFSDSGNTIY
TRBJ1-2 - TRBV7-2 ASSLAGTSGDYGYT
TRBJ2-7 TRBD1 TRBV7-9 ASSQSRDRDHEQY
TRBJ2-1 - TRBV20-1 SARTRGTLHNEQF
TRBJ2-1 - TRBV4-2 ASSQDPLPGPAKF
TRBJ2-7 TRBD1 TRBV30 AWSAPGTGVNTYEQY
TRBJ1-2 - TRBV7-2 ASSLGSGVGYGYT
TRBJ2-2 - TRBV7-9 ASSLPGLPSGELF
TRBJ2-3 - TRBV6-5 ASSYPRSGADTQY
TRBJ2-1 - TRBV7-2 ASSLGTGNYNEQF
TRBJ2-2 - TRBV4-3 ASSQESTPASSGELF
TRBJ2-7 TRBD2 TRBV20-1 SARKTGLAGVKVYEQY
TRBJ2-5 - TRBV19 ASSYGQLGTQY
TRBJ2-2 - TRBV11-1 ASSSGHNTGELF
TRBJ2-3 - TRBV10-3 ATGEGPTTDTQY
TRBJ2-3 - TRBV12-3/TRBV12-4 ASSRPSLGDTQY
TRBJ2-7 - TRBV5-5 ASSIDRLSSYEQY
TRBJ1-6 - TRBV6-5 ASSYSKGPSSYNSPLH
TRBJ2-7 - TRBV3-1 ASSHDTGNSEQY
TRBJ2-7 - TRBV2 ASGGTRALAHSYEQY
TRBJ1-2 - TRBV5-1 ASSLDGASSGYT
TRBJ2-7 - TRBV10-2 ASSATNYEQY
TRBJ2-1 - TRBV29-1 SVEGLAAMANEQF
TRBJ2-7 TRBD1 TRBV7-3 ASSLWDSSEQY
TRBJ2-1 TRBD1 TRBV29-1 SVSGTEYNEQF
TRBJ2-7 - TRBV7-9 ASSSVNRNTYEQY
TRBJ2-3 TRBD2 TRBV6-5 ASSYLPPGGRGTDTQY
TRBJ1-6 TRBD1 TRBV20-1 SVLMTGAHNSPLH
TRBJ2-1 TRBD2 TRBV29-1 SVGTKSEFGEF
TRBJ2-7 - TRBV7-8 ASSSHDLGEQY
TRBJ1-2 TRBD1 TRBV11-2 ASSLDQTGYRYGYT
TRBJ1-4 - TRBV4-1 ASSQFEPLVEKLF
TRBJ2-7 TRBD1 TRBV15 ATSRGQGGKDEQY
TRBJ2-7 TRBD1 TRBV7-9 ASSDGQAHEQY
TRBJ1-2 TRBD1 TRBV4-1 ASSQAGGAGGYT
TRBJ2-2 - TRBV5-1 ASSLTGVTGELF
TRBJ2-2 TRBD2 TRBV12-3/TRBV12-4 ASRAPGTSGSANTGELF
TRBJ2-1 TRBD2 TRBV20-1 SAAGLAGRSYNEQF
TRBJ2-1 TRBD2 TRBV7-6 ASSLGFAGGDSYNEQF
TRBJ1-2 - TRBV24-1 ATSDRRTEGYT
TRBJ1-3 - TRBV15 ATSSEIFSGNTIY
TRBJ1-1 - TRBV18 ASSTTVRDTEAF
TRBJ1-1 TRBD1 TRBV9 ASSVDDRGITEAF